This T cell receptor beta chain was found in a study of cytomegalovirus exposure and HLA in healthy donors. Study information: Genotyping of hundreds of donors showed that 70% to 90% belonged to the Caucasian-associated ancestry cluster.

This clone was detected a few times. Its antigen remains unidentified. The DNA is omitted, as the CDR3 cannot be located on it reliably, and the CDR3 follows TCRdb's listing. Notes on the study in general: Previously analyzed data showed that most TCR beta V segments were productive at a frequency of about 87% or about 30%. There were some V segments, including TRBV6-2 and TRBV6-3, excluded as indistinguishable.

Germline CDR1 reads LNHDA; CDR2 reads SQIVND (reference sequence). The CDR3 is 13 residues long, counting both termini. PCR used 60 Vbeta primers and 13 Jbeta primers. Profiled with immunoSEQ multiplex PCR; TCRdb holds only in-frame clones, not every one. The sample records roughly 120,000 clones, around 81% being singletons. This TCR derives from a woman in her 30s in good health and CMV-seronegative. What was sequenced was PBMCs. V and J are TRBV19 and TRBJ2-1; the listed D gene, TRBD2, was not tested against the DNA. This CDR3 reads CASSVASGSPGFF.